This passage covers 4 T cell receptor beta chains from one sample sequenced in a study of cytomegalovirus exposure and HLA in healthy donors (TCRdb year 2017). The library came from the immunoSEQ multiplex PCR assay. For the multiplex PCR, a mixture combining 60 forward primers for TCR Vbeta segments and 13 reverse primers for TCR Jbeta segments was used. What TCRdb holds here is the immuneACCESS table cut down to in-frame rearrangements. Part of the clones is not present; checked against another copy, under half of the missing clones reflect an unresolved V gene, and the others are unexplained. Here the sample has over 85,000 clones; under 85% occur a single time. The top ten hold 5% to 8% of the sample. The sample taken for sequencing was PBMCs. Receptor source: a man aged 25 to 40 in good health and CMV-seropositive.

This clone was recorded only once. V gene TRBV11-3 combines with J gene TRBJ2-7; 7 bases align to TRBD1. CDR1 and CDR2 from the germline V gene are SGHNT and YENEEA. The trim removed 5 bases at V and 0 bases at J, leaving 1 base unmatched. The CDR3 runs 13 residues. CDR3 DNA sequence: TGTGCCAGCAGCCGACAGGGCTCCTACGAGCAGTACTTC. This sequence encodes CASSRQGSYEQYF.

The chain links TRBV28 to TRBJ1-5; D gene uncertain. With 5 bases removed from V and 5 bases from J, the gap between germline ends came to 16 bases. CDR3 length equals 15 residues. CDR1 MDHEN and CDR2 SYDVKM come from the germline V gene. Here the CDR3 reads CASSPLRRLDQPQHF. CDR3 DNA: TGTGCCAGCAGTCCCCTTCGCAGGCTGGATCAGCCCCAGCATTTT.

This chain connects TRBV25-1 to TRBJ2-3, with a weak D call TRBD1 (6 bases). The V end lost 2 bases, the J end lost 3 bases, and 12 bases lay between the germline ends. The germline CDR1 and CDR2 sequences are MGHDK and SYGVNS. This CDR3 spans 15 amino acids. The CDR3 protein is CASSEPRGTTDTQYF. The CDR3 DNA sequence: TGTGCCAGCAGTGAACCCAGGGGAACGACAGATACGCAGTATTTT.

The CDR3 here is CASSPTPGGDPTDTQYF. The CDR3 coding sequence is TGTGCCAGCTCACCAACCCCAGGAGGGGACCCCACAGATACGCAGTATTTT. The chain recombines TRBV18 with TRBJ2-3, with D maybe TRBD2 (6 bases). This CDR3 spans 17 amino acids. Looked up from germline, CDR1 is KGHSH and CDR2 is LQKENI. Trimming took 2 bases from V and 2 from J, leaving 17 bases between them.